The 18 T cell receptor beta chains in this list originate from one sample, sequenced in a study of CDR3 diversity in severe acne. TCRdb passed the PCR reads through MiXCR, listing each CDR3 protein once. Seen here are 97,000 or so distinct CDR3 sequences, roughly half observed once, and the top ten hold around 12%. The sample taken for sequencing was blood. The receptors derive from a male donor with acne.

This clonotype rates as medium-sized (0.01 to 0.1%). The chain combines TRBV20-1 with TRBJ2-7; 10 bases match TRBD1. CDR1 is DFQATT, CDR2 SNEGSKA, per germline (reference sequence). The CDR3 covers 15 residues. The J segment lost 4 bases and the V segment lost 0 bases, leaving 6 bases of the junction unmatched. CDR3 sequence reads: CSARDPRTGGYEQYF. For the CDR3, the DNA is TGCAGTGCTAGAGATCCTCGGACAGGGGGTTACGAGCAGTACTTC.

The chain couples TRBV9 to TRBJ2-7; 11 nucleotides match TRBD2. V shed 0 bases, J shed 6 bases, and the junction held 11 bases outside the gene matches. Per germline, CDR1 SGDLS and CDR2 YYNGEE. The CDR3 covers 17 residues. The CDR3 here is CASSVGGSSGGNGEQYF. The CDR3 DNA is TGTGCCAGCAGCGTAGGGGGGTCTAGCGGGGGGAATGGCGAGCAGTACTTC.

This chain connects TRBV10-2 to TRBJ1-2, with 7 bases aligning to TRBD1. CDR3 length: 15 residues. Germline values: CDR1 WSHSY, CDR2 SAAADI. The V and J ends lost 7 bases and 8 bases, in that order; junction bases with no gene match: 16. CDR3 loop: CASTLRERDRKGYTF. The DNA of the CDR3 is TGCGCCAGCACACTCCGAGAACGGGACAGAAAAGGCTACACCTTC.

This chain links TRBV5-1 with TRBJ1-2; D not resolved. The CDR3 is 11 amino acids. Germline V CDR1 and CDR2: SGHRS, YFSETQ. V was cut by 0 bases and J by 9 bases, with 6 bases left in between. Here the CDR3 DNA reads TGCGCCAGCAGCTTGGGGTTCCGCTACACCTTC. Protein sequence: CASSLGFRYTF.

The V gene is TRBV25-1, the J gene TRBJ2-7; D is undetermined. Germline V gene sequence: CDR1 MGHDK, CDR2 SYGVNS. The CDR3 extends over 12 amino acids. Trimming left V 0 bases short and J 3 bases short, with 3 bases between. CDR3 sequence: CASSEYIYEQYF. DNA of the CDR3: TGTGCCAGCAGTGAATACATCTACGAGCAGTACTTC.

About this clonotype itself: A read error may account for a junction end that differs from germline. This rearrangement joins TRBV7-9 to TRBJ2-7; TRBD1 agrees at 10 bases. The CDR3 contains 14 residues. CDR1 and CDR2 (germline): SEHNR, FQNEAQ (reference sequence). CDR3 in DNA: TGTGCCAGCAGCCTGACAGGGGGCTCCTACGAGCAGCACTTC. This gives the protein CASSLTGGSYEQHF.

This clonotype has just one count. Given a much more abundant clone one base away, this may be a read error. V is TRBV29-1 and J is TRBJ2-2; possible D gene TRBD1, 6 bases. The CDR3 runs 14 residues. Germline-derived CDR1 and CDR2 are SQVTM and ANQGSEA. The CDR3 DNA is TGCGGCGTGTCTGCAGGGGTAGACACCGGGGAGCTGTTTTTT. It is translated as CGVSAGVDTGELFF.

This rearrangement joins TRBV6-6 to TRBJ2-1; TRBD1 aligns across 10 bases. The CDR3 is 14 residues long. The germline CDR1 and CDR2 sequences are MNHNY and SVGAGI (reference sequence). Unmatched junction bases numbered 7, after V lost 6 bases and J lost 8 bases. The CDR3, as DNA: TGTGCCAGCAGAAATGGACAGGGGGGTGATGAGCAGTTCTTC. Translating gives CASRNGQGGDEQFF.

The chain is built from TRBV10-3 and TRBJ2-2; D gene uncertain. Germline lookup yields CDR1 ENHRY and CDR2 SYGVKD. The CDR3 covers 13 residues. With 3 bases removed from V and 3 bases from J, the gap between germline ends came to 5 bases. CDR3 in DNA: TGTGCCATCAGTGATGCGGACACCGGGGAGCTGTTTTTT. Its protein product is CAISDADTGELFF.

At least ten counts were recorded for this clonotype. The chain carries TRBV6-4 and TRBJ2-2, with 8 positions matching TRBD2. V was pared by 5 bases and J by 4 bases, with 3 bases of the junction left unmatched. Germline V lookup: CDR1 MRHNA, CDR2 SNTAGT. There are 14 residues in the CDR3. The DNA for the CDR3 is TGTGCCAGCAGTTCGGGGGGGTCCACCGGGGAGCTGTTTTTT. This sequence encodes CASSSGGSTGELFF.

This clonotype has a count of ten or more. The V and J genes are TRBV19 and TRBJ1-5; D gene unclear. Germline CDR1 LNHDA, CDR2 SQIVND (reference sequence). Deletions cut 1 base from V and 7 bases from J, with 5 bases between. The CDR3 is 12 residues long. This CDR3 is CASSIGNQPQHF. CDR3 in DNA: TGTGCCAGTAGTATAGGAAACCAGCCCCAGCATTTT.

Notes on this clonotype: At one end the junction does not follow the germline gene, possibly because of a read error. This chain connects TRBV12-5 to TRBJ2-3, with 8 bases lining up with TRBD1. This CDR3 region has 15 residues. Germline CDR1 reads LGHNT; CDR2 reads FRNRAP. CDR3 amino acids: CASGPGTGGTDTRYF. The CDR3 bases are TGTGCTAGTGGTCCTGGGACAGGAGGCACAGATACGCGGTATTTT.

Details on this clonotype: This could be a read error, since a much larger clone is one nucleotide away. The chain uses TRBV14 and TRBJ2-3; D unresolved. Germline CDR1 reads SGHDN; CDR2 reads FVKESK. V was trimmed by 1 base and J by 9 bases, leaving 11 bases between them. The CDR3 has 13 residues. CDR3 bases: TGTGCCAGCAGCCAAGTTCACGCCGTCACGCAGTATTTT. The encoded protein is CASSQVHAVTQYF.

This chain connects TRBV7-2 to TRBJ2-2, with 7 bases fitting TRBD1. The CDR3 covers 16 residues. J lost 4 bases, V lost 2 bases, and 7 bases had no gene match. Germline CDR1 is SGHTA and CDR2 is FQGNSA. The CDR3 is CASSLKRGRATGELFF. In nucleotides, the CDR3 is TGTGCCAGCAGCTTAAAGAGGGGGCGCGCCACCGGGGAGCTGTTTTTT. Complete variable domain (other parts from reference TRBV7-2 and TRBJ2-2): GAGVSQSPSNKVTEKGKDVELRCDPISGHTALYWYRQSLGQGLEFLIYFQGNSAPDKSGLPSDRFSAERTGGSVSTLTIQRTQQEDSAVYLCASSLKRGRATGELFFGEGSRLTVL.

This clonotype was observed a handful of times. This chain links TRBV7-9 with TRBJ2-6; D is ambiguous. The germline gives CDR1 SEHNR, CDR2 FQNEAQ (reference sequence). Deletions cut 0 bases from V and 3 bases from J, with 12 bases between. This CDR3 spans 17 amino acids. Here the CDR3 reads CASSLAGPLGGANVLTF. The CDR3 nucleotides read TGTGCCAGCAGCTTAGCGGGCCCCCTTGGTGGGGCCAACGTCCTGACTTTC.

As regards this clonotype: A single base separates this from a much larger clone, so it may be a read error. The chain combines TRBV12-3 or TRBV12-4 with TRBJ2-2; D remains ambiguous. Trimming took off 7 bases at V and 6 bases at J, with 6 bases between the two ends. The CDR3 covers 11 residues. The CDR3 coding sequence is TGTGCCAGCATCCCATCCGGGGAGCTGTTTTTT. Its translation: CASIPSGELFF.

The genes are TRBV5-4 and TRBJ2-7; 8 positions agree with TRBD2. From germline, CDR1 is SGHNT and CDR2 YYREEE (reference sequence). This CDR3 spans 16 amino acids. Trimming cost V 4 bases and J 7 bases; bases outside gene matches: 16. CDR3 DNA sequence: TGTGCCAGCAGCCAACAGACTAGCGACTCCTACAATGAGCAGTACTTC. This sequence encodes CASSQQTSDSYNEQYF. The full variable domain, completed using reference TRBV5-4 and TRBJ2-7, is ETGVTQSPTHLIKTRGQQVTLRCSSQSGHNTVSWYQQALGQGPQFIFQYYREEENGRGNFPPRFSGLQFPNYSSELNVNALELDDSALYLCASSQQTSDSYNEQYFGPGTRLTVT.

The sample holds a few counts of this clonotype. V and J are TRBV30 and TRBJ1-2, with D hard to call. V gave up 1 base and J gave up 7 bases, with 13 bases separating them. The germline CDR1 and CDR2 sequences are GTSNPN and SVGIG (reference sequence). There are 13 residues in the CDR3. The CDR3 DNA sequence: TGTGCCTGGAGTGAAGGCCCCAGGCGTGGCTACACCTTC. This translates into CAWSEGPRRGYTF.